This entry lists 2 T cell receptor beta chains sequenced from one sample in a study of post-analysis software for immune sequencing data. General study points: Relative to controls, patients had 5 or 6 TRBV segments at higher frequency, with TRBV5-6, TRBV5-1 and TRBV20-1 among these.

Their target antigens are unknown. Unique molecular identifiers tagged the TCR beta cDNA libraries. TCRdb fed the PCR reads into MiXCR, producing one record per CDR3 protein. The data show under 900,000 distinct CDR3 sequences, with around 53% seen just once and approximately 4.4% held by the top ten. Sequenced material: blood. Source of these receptors: a girl between 5 and 17 years old with multiple sclerosis.

The chain's CDR3 is CASSPTRQDVATNEKLFF. The CDR3, as DNA: TGTGCCAGCAGCCCAACCCGACAAGATGTTGCAACTAATGAAAAACTGTTTTTT. The rearrangement links TRBV7-2 to TRBJ1-4; D remains unclear. This CDR3 has 18 amino acids. Deletions cut 5 bases from V and 0 bases from J, with 19 bases between. The germline V gene has CDR1 SGHTA and CDR2 FQGNSA.

The V gene is TRBV7-6, the J gene TRBJ2-7; D possibly corresponds to TRBD2 (5 bases). Matching the DNA end better, TRBJ2-5 makes the J call doubtful. The CDR3 totals 14 residues. Germline V lookup: CDR1 SGHVS, CDR2 FNYEAQ. The CDR3 reads CASSLTPRGETQYF. CDR3 sequence (DNA): TGTGCCAGCAGCTTAACCCCAAGAGGGGAGACCCAGTACTTC.